Presented here are 17 T cell receptor beta chains from one specimen sequenced in a study of beta chain features in type 1 diabetes (dated by TCRdb to 2016 to 2018). What these receptors recognize is not known. Libraries came from the immunoSEQ multiplex PCR assay. The High Capacity cDNA Reverse Transcription Kit was used to reverse transcribe all of the isolated RNA, meaning that expressed TCRB transcripts were what got sequenced. TCRdb took this table from immuneACCESS and kept in-frame rearrangements with V and J called. Such tables lack part of the clones; where checked against another copy, unresolved V genes explain under half of the gap, and the rest is unexplained. Present in this sample are about 660,000 clones, about an eighth of which were seen just once. The ten largest clonotypes hold approximately 0.042% of the sample. Results and caveats for the whole study, not just this receptor: Type 1 diabetes patients showed a moderate but significant shortening of TCRB CDR3 length in all four CD4+ subsets.

Source material: naive CD4+ T cells from blood. The cell subset or site label, read with the paper, signifies: true naive CD4+ T cells. All receptors derive from a man younger than 35 with type 1 diabetes.

Only a few counts were recorded for this clone. CDR3 nucleotides: TGTGCCAGCAGTGGTCCCGGGACAGGCCGAAGACAGTATTTT. Protein product: CASSGPGTGRRQYF. The J gene is TRBJ2-3, the V gene TRBV28; TRBD1 matches at 8 bases. The V gene's germline CDR1 is MDHEN and CDR2 SYDVKM. V shed 5 bases, J shed 12 bases, and the junction held 13 bases outside the gene matches. This CDR3 region has 14 residues.

The chain is built from TRBV6-6 and TRBJ2-3; 9 nucleotides align to TRBD2. CDR3 size: 15 residues. After removal of 6 bases from V and 3 bases from J, the junction contained 7 bases not matched to a gene. Germline CDR1 is MNHNY and CDR2 is SVGAGI (reference sequence). CDR3 protein: CASSLRLAATDTQYF. The CDR3 DNA follows: TGTGCCAGCAGCCTGAGACTAGCGGCGACAGATACGCAGTATTTT.

The CDR3 region has the DNA TGTGCCAGCAGCCCCTACCCGCGTATGCGGGGGTACACAGATACGCAGTATTTT. Its protein is CASSPYPRMRGYTDTQYF. The gene calls are TRBV7-2 and TRBJ2-3, with 7 bases lining up with TRBD2. This CDR3 has 18 residues. CDR1 is SGHTA and CDR2 is FQGNSA in the germline V gene. Unmatched junction bases numbered 16, after V lost 5 bases and J lost 2 bases.

This clone was counted a few times. This chain joins TRBV18 and TRBJ2-1; TRBD1 aligns across 7 bases. The CDR3 is 15 residues long. CDR1 is KGHSH and CDR2 is LQKENI in the germline V gene. V lost 4 bases to trimming and J lost 8 bases; unmatched junction nucleotides: 11. The CDR3 DNA follows: TGTGCCAGCTCACAAGGACAGGCTTCGAGCGATGAGCAGTTCTTC. This sequence encodes CASSQGQASSDEQFF.

CDR3 bases: TGTGCCAGCAAGGGACAGAGTACCACTGAAGCTTTCTTT. This codes for CASKGQSTTEAFF. V gene TRBV2 combines with J gene TRBJ1-1, with 7 positions matching TRBD1. Germline lookup yields CDR1 SNHLY and CDR2 FYNNEI. With 7 bases clipped from V and 4 bases from J, the junction kept 6 bases outside the gene matches. The CDR3 length is 13 residues. Complete variable domain (other parts from reference TRBV2 and TRBJ1-1): EPEVTQTPSHQVTQMGQEVILRCVPISNHLYFYWYRQILGQKVEFLVSFYNNEISEKSEIFDDQFSVERPDGSNFTLKIRSTKLEDSAMYFCASKGQSTTEAFFGQGTRLTVV.

The V call is TRBV5-6, the J call TRBJ2-2; 10 bases map to TRBD2. Trimming at V came to 1 base and at J to 3 bases, leaving 6 bases not matched to a gene. The germline V gene encodes CDR1 SGHDT and CDR2 YYEEEE. The CDR3 consists of 17 residues. The CDR3 loop reads CASSLWGTSVDTGELFF. CDR3 coding DNA: TGTGCCAGCAGCTTGTGGGGGACTAGCGTTGACACCGGGGAGCTGTTTTTT.

This clone has more than one count but fewer than ten. The chain uses TRBV18 and TRBJ2-2, with D possibly TRBD2 on 6 matching bases. The CDR3 is 12 residues long. The V gene lost 3 bases and the J gene lost 11 bases, with 10 bases spanning the gap. CDR1 and CDR2 from the germline V gene are KGHSH and LQKENI. The CDR3 nucleotides read TGTGCCAGCTCACCGGTGGAGGGAGAGCTGTTTTTT. This codes for CASSPVEGELFF. The full variable domain, with the rest looked up from reference TRBV18 and TRBJ2-2, is NAGVMQNPRHLVRRRGQEARLRCSPMKGHSHVYWYRQLPEEGLKFMVYLQKENIIDESGMPKERFSAEFPKEGPSILRIQQVVRGDSAAYFCASSPVEGELFFGEGSRLTVL.

The table lists this clone with a few counts. The V gene is TRBV5-4, the J gene TRBJ2-5; no clear D. In germline, CDR1 is SGHNT, CDR2 YYREEE (reference sequence). Trimming cost V 4 bases and J 5 bases, with 15 bases left between them. The CDR3 totals 14 residues. The CDR3: CASSPLGPTETQYF. DNA of the CDR3: TGTGCCAGCAGCCCTCTAGGGCCCACGGAGACCCAGTACTTC.

This clone was counted only a few times. Other DNA sequences in this sample translate to the same CDR3. This chain links TRBV7-2 with TRBJ2-6; D gene ambiguous. V was trimmed by 5 bases and J by 0 bases, leaving 5 bases between them. The germline V gene has CDR1 SGHTA and CDR2 FQGNSA. The CDR3 consists of 14 residues. The CDR3 here is CASSLDSGANVLTF. Written as DNA, the CDR3 is TGTGCCAGCAGCCTAGACTCTGGGGCCAACGTCCTGACTTTC.

The chain couples TRBV4-3 to TRBJ1-2, with a possible D match to TRBD1 (6 bases). The germline V and J ends were trimmed by 2 bases and 4 bases, with 14 bases remaining between them. This CDR3 has 15 residues. CDR1 LGHNA and CDR2 YSLEER come from the germline V gene. The CDR3 sequence: CASSQTGWGSYGYTF. CDR3 sequence (DNA): TGCGCCAGCAGCCAAACAGGGTGGGGAAGCTATGGCTACACCTTC.

In this sample, this clone turned up a few times. The gene calls are TRBV12-5 and TRBJ2-3; TRBD1 or TRBD2 may be the D gene (6 bases each). Germline values: CDR1 LGHNT, CDR2 FRNRAP. The CDR3 runs 14 residues. The V and J ends lost 8 bases and 2 bases respectively, with 14 bases between them. The CDR3 loop reads CASLNTGATDTQYF. CDR3 DNA sequence: TGTGCTAGTCTTAATACGGGGGCCACAGATACGCAGTATTTT. Drawing the rest from reference TRBV12-5 and TRBJ2-3, the complete variable domain is DARVTQTPRHKVTEMGQEVTMRCQPILGHNTVFWYRQTMMQGLELLAYFRNRAPLDDSGMPKDRFSAEMPDATLATLKIQPSEPRDSAVYFCASLNTGATDTQYFGPGTRLTVL.

This chain links TRBV30 with TRBJ2-1, with 16 bases aligning to TRBD2. After removal of 0 bases from V and 14 bases from J, the junction contained 4 bases not matched to a gene. Germline values: CDR1 GTSNPN, CDR2 SVGIG (reference sequence). This CDR3 region has 14 residues. CDR3 sequence: CAWSVLGLAGGKFF. The CDR3 nucleotides are TGTGCCTGGAGTGTATTGGGACTAGCGGGGGGGAAGTTCTTC.

This clone was observed a handful of times. Here the CDR3 DNA reads TGTGCCAGCGCGCCACAGGAGGGGCAGCCCCAGCATTTT. It is translated as CASAPQEGQPQHF. V and J are TRBV7-2 and TRBJ1-5; maybe TRBD1 (5 bases). CDR1 and CDR2 from the germline V gene are SGHTA and FQGNSA. The CDR3 has 13 residues. V shed 8 bases and J shed 7 bases, with 15 bases lying between them.

J is TRBJ2-1 and V is TRBV21-1; the tabulated D call, TRBD2, remains unverified against the DNA. TRBV21-1 is marked as a pseudogene. The CDR3 runs to 14 residues. The DNA of the CDR3 is TGTGCCAGCAGTGTACCGGGGTTATACAATGAGCAGTTCTTC. Translating it yields CASSVPGLYNEQFF.

On this clone itself: Germline and junction disagree at one end, which may indicate a read error. The sample has other DNA sequences that encode this CDR3 too. The rearrangement uses TRBV28 and TRBJ2-6; D gene ambiguous. CDR1 is MDHEN, CDR2 SYDVKM, per germline. The CDR3 covers 12 residues. This CDR3 is CASSSGANVLTF. The CDR3 region has the DNA TGTGCGAGCAGTTCTGGGGCCAACGTCCTGACTTTC.

J is TRBJ2-6 and V is TRBV18; 11 positions match TRBD2. The V and J ends lost 2 bases and 1 base, in that order; junction bases with no gene match: 7. Germline lookup yields CDR1 KGHSH and CDR2 LQKENI. This CDR3 spans 19 amino acids. The CDR3 protein is CASSPTSGSLVSGANVLTF. The DNA for the CDR3 is TGTGCCAGCTCACCAACTAGCGGGAGTCTTGTGTCTGGGGCCAACGTCCTGACTTTC.

A few counts support this clone. This sequence joins TRBV30 and TRBJ2-7; TRBD1 is a possible D gene (6 bases). Germline CDR1 and CDR2: GTSNPN and SVGIG (reference sequence). V gave up 0 bases and J gave up 3 bases, with 15 bases separating them. The CDR3 totals 15 residues. In DNA form, the CDR3 reads TGTGCCTGGAGTGTACACCGGGACAAGTACTACGAGCAGTACTTC. It translates to CAWSVHRDKYYEQYF.